Below, one T cell receptor (beta chain) is given with its context. What it binds is not known. The sample is drawn from a study of T cells expressing NK-cell markers. Study overall: It was sorted CD3+CD56+NKG2C+, CD3+CD56+NKG2C- and CD3+CD56-NKG2C+ T cells that supplied the TCR beta repertoires.

Germline V gene lookup returns CDR1 MNHNS and CDR2 SASEGT. The CDR3 runs to 13 residues. For TCR beta, cDNA was produced by 5'RACE template switching with UMIs. TCRdb re-called the 5' RACE reads and gives one entry per CDR3 protein, without DNA. The table lists 150,000 to 200,000 distinct CDR3 sequences, with roughly 21% in the top ten. Overall study results and limits: These clonotypes also led the CD3+CD56-NKG2C+ fraction in a few donors. HCMV specificity was not established for the expanded NKG2C+ T cell clones.

The chain has TRBV6-1 and TRBJ1-1; the TCRdb call, TRBD1, lacks DNA for checking. The receptor's source is a man between 18 and 69 years old in good health. The source material was blood T cells: a sorted CD56 or NKG2C T cell subset, CD4+ or CD8+ T cells, or bulk PBMC T cells (not recorded which). This CDR3 reads CASSDRGHTEAFF.